The 4 T cell receptor beta chains below were found in one sample sequenced in a study of blood T cell repertoires in COVID-19 (dated by TCRdb to about 2020). Preparation of the library involved the immunoSEQ multiplex PCR assay. Imported from immuneACCESS, the table was reduced by TCRdb to in-frame sequences with V and J called. These copies leave out some clones; in studies compared against another copy, an unresolved V gene accounts for under half, and the cause of the remainder is not known. The sample records some 260,000 clones, roughly 80% of which are singletons. Clones ranked in the top ten supply around 4.1% of the sample. The specimen sequenced was PBMCs or T cells enriched from blood (not recorded which). These TCRs come from a man under 40 with acute COVID-19.

The chain links TRBV7-9 to TRBJ1-1, with D possibly matching TRBD1 (6 bases). Germline-derived CDR1 and CDR2 are SEHNR and FQNEAQ (reference sequence). V lost 6 bases, J lost 0 bases, and 11 bases lay in between. The CDR3 runs 14 residues. The CDR3: CASRRTALNTEAFF. The CDR3 region has the DNA TGTGCCAGCAGGAGGACAGCCCTGAACACTGAAGCTTTCTTT.

CDR3 DNA sequence: TGCAGCGTTGAAATAGGCGGTGGAAACACCATATATTTT. Residues: CSVEIGGGNTIYF. V gene TRBV29-1 combines with J gene TRBJ1-3; D remains ambiguous. V lost 2 bases to trimming and J lost 3 bases, with 8 bases between them. The germline V gene encodes CDR1 SQVTM and CDR2 ANQGSEA. The length of the CDR3 is 13 residues.

The CDR3 spells CASSLTGFQETQYF. The CDR3 DNA is TGTGCCAGCAGCTTAACGGGATTTCAAGAGACCCAGTACTTC. The chain carries TRBV7-2 and TRBJ2-5, with a tentative D call TRBD2 (5 bases). This CDR3 contains 14 residues. Germline V lookup: CDR1 SGHTA, CDR2 FQGNSA. Trimming took 2 bases from V and 2 from J, leaving 9 bases between them.

This clone was observed a handful of times. This chain links TRBV5-1 with TRBJ1-4; 7 bases map to TRBD1. Germline-derived CDR1 and CDR2 are SGHRS and YFSETQ. The CDR3 loop spans 15 amino acids. The V gene end was trimmed by 3 bases and the J gene end by 7 bases; junction bases not matched to a gene: 9. DNA of the CDR3: TGCGCCAGCAGCTCCAGCCGGACAGGCGGTGAAAAACTGTTTTTT. It specifies CASSSSRTGGEKLFF.